Shown below are 21 T cell receptor beta chains from a single sample sequenced in a study of CD8+CD57+ T cells in acquired aplastic anemia. Profiling that covered TCR beta VDJ and CDR3 relied on genomic DNA as its template. TCRdb independently ran MiXCR on the reads; one entry per CDR3 protein. The sample carries approximately 99,000 distinct CDR3 sequences, roughly 50% recorded once. What was sequenced was sorted CD4+, CD8+, or CD8+CD57+ T cells (not recorded which) from PBMCs. These receptor sequences come from a human donor in good health, serving as a control.

This clonotype was counted at least ten times. CDR3 nucleotide sequence: TGTGCCAGCAGTCCGCTGTTTATGGCAGAAGGGGACACTGAAGCTTTCTTT. Translation: CASSPLFMAEGDTEAFF. The chain carries TRBV6-1 and TRBJ1-1; D is possibly TRBD1 (5 bases). The CDR3 is 17 residues long. Trimming left V 5 bases short and J 3 bases short, with 22 bases between. Germline CDR1 reads MNHNS; CDR2 reads SASEGT.

The chain combines TRBV20-1 with TRBJ2-3; D gene uncertain. Trimming shortened V by 0 bases and J by 2 bases, and 12 bases separated the two germline ends. Germline assignment: CDR1 DFQATT and CDR2 SNEGSKA (reference sequence). The CDR3 covers 15 residues. The CDR3 DNA follows: TGCAGTGCTAGAGATGAAGCTAACTACACAGATACGCAGTATTTT. This translates into CSARDEANYTDTQYF.

A remark on this clonotype: Relative to the germline gene, one junction end is altered; a read error may explain this. The gene calls are TRBV7-7 and TRBJ2-1; D gene unclear. In germline, CDR1 is SSHAT, CDR2 FNYEAQ (reference sequence). This CDR3 region has 14 residues. CDR3 protein: CASSLGGFGDEQFF. In DNA, the CDR3 is TGTGCTAGCAGCCTTGGTGGTTTTGGGGATGAGCAGTTCTTC.

This clonotype has more than one count but fewer than ten. The chain carries TRBV7-3 and TRBJ1-1; no clear D. This CDR3 is built from 14 residues. V was cut by 6 bases and J by 4 bases, with 15 bases left in between. CDR1 and CDR2 from the germline V gene are SGHTA and FQGTGA. CDR3 DNA: TGTGCCAGCAGACCAGCAGGTCCTGTCACTGAAGCTTTCTTT. Translating it yields CASRPAGPVTEAFF.

This clonotype came up a few times. The chain employs TRBV19 and TRBJ2-7; D gene ambiguous. The CDR3 contains 13 residues. The V end lost 8 bases, the J end lost 0 bases, and 11 bases lay between the germline ends. Germline V lookup: CDR1 LNHDA, CDR2 SQIVND (reference sequence). The CDR3 DNA sequence: TGTGCCAGTTCCCGGACCGTCTCCTACGAGCAGTACTTC. Its protein product is CASSRTVSYEQYF.

Here the CDR3 reads CSATTNTEAFF. CDR3 DNA: TGCAGTGCTACTACGAACACTGAAGCTTTCTTT. This chain links TRBV20-1 with TRBJ1-1; D is unresolved. This CDR3 spans 11 amino acids. Trimming removed 4 bases at V and 1 base at J, with 4 bases between. CDR1 and CDR2 (germline): DFQATT, SNEGSKA (reference sequence).

The chain joins TRBV3-1 to TRBJ2-1; TRBD2 might be the D (5 bases). From germline, CDR1 is LGHDT and CDR2 YNNKEL (reference sequence). V lost 6 bases, J lost 4 bases, and 13 bases lay in between. The CDR3 covers 14 residues. CDR3 in amino acids: CASSGSRGYNEQFF. CDR3 bases: TGTGCCAGCAGTGGGAGCCGGGGTTACAATGAGCAGTTCTTC.

There are many counts of this clonotype. The V and J genes are TRBV10-1 and TRBJ1-2; TRBD1 is a possible D gene (5 bases). Trimming left V 2 bases short and J 5 bases short, with 12 bases between. Germline values: CDR1 WNHNN, CDR2 SYGVQD (reference sequence). There are 14 residues in the CDR3. The CDR3 here is CASSETGFGYGYTF. In DNA, the CDR3 is TGCGCCAGCAGTGAGACAGGTTTTGGGTATGGCTACACCTTC.

The chain links TRBV11-2 to TRBJ2-7; the match to TRBD2 covers 8 bases. The CDR3 is 15 residues long. V lost 4 bases to trimming and J lost 3 bases; unmatched junction nucleotides: 8. CDR1 and CDR2 from the germline V gene are SGHAT and FQNNGV. DNA for the CDR3: TGTGCCAGCAGCTCCCCGGCGGGGGGTGGCTACGAGCAGTACTTC. It translates to CASSSPAGGGYEQYF.

For this clonotype: A read error may explain this, as a much larger clone is one base away. The rearrangement links TRBV27 to TRBJ2-3, with D unclear. TRBJ1-5 explains the end of the DNA better; the J call may be wrong. This CDR3 spans 14 amino acids. Germline lookup yields CDR1 MNHEY and CDR2 SMNVEV (reference sequence). CDR3 sequence: CASSSWEVTDTQHF. As DNA, the CDR3 is TGTGCCAGCAGTTCTTGGGAGGTCACAGATACGCAGCATTTT.

This clonotype came up many times. V and J are TRBV5-1 and TRBJ1-4, with D tentatively TRBD1 (5 bases). The germline CDR1 and CDR2 sequences are SGHRS and YFSETQ. This CDR3 contains 13 residues. Trimming pared 2 bases from V and 8 bases from J, leaving 10 bases between. The CDR3 region is CASSFEGSEKLFF. Written as DNA, the CDR3 is TGCGCCAGCAGCTTCGAGGGGTCGGAAAAACTGTTTTTT.

As to this clonotype: Since a much larger clone is just one base distant, this may be a read error. The rearrangement uses TRBV10-2 and TRBJ2-7, with D perhaps assigned TRBD1 or TRBD2 (5 bases each). Germline CDR1 reads WSHSY; CDR2 reads SAAADI. The CDR3 is made up of 16 amino acids. The CDR3 DNA reads TGTGCCAGCAGTTACTCGATCGGGGCAGACTCCTACGAGCAGTACTTC. Translating it yields CASSYSIGADSYEQYF.

The CDR3 coding sequence is TGCAGTGCTCCCTCGGGTAGTTACGCGTCCGAGCAGTACTTC. The encoded protein is CSAPSGSYASEQYF. The rearrangement uses TRBV20-1 and TRBJ2-7; no clear D gene. CDR3 length equals 14 residues. The V gene's germline CDR1 is DFQATT and CDR2 SNEGSKA (reference sequence). V dropped 5 bases and J dropped 6 bases, with 20 bases sitting between them.

This clonotype has a handful of counts. This chain connects TRBV6-1 to TRBJ2-1; perhaps TRBD2 as D (6 bases). V was pared by 7 bases and J by 5 bases, with 12 bases between. The CDR3 is 13 amino acids. Germline values: CDR1 MNHNS, CDR2 SASEGT. The CDR3 nucleotides read TGTGCCAGCACCATAGGAGGGCACAATGAGCAGTTCTTC. Translated, it gives CASTIGGHNEQFF.

This clonotype occurred many times. The V call is TRBV7-9, the J call TRBJ1-5, with 7 bases lining up with TRBD1. The CDR3 contains 15 residues. From germline, CDR1 is SEHNR and CDR2 FQNEAQ (reference sequence). V shed 5 bases, J shed 4 bases, and the junction held 8 bases outside the gene matches. The CDR3 is CASSPKGAGNQPQHF. CDR3 nucleotide sequence: TGTGCCAGCAGCCCAAAGGGGGCGGGAAATCAGCCCCAGCATTTT.

The chain recombines TRBV20-1 with TRBJ1-2; no clear D. Germline V gives CDR1 DFQATT, CDR2 SNEGSKA (reference sequence). CDR3 length: 12 amino acids. V lost 6 bases, J lost 4 bases, and 12 bases lay in between. In nucleotides, the CDR3 is TGCAGTGCCAACACAGTCACCTATGGCTACACCTTC. Its translation: CSANTVTYGYTF.

As to this clonotype: Compared with germline, one end of the junction differs, possibly owing to a read error. The chain recombines TRBV12-3 or TRBV12-4 with TRBJ1-2, with D possibly being TRBD1 (6 bases). The CDR3 contains 12 residues. The CDR3 DNA reads TGTGCCAGCAGTTTGGTTAGCGGGGGCTTCTCCTTC. Translating gives CASSLVSGGFSF.

This clonotype appeared many times. The gene calls are TRBV30 and TRBJ1-2; D is possibly TRBD1 (5 bases). This CDR3 is built from 13 residues. CDR1 GTSNPN and CDR2 SVGIG come from the germline V gene (reference sequence). The ends were cut back, 3 bases at V and 4 bases at J, with 12 bases in the middle. DNA of the CDR3: TGTGCCTGGAGCGACGGGGCGGTCTATGGCTACACCTTC. It translates to CAWSDGAVYGYTF.

The chain couples TRBV7-3 to TRBJ2-5; D is perhaps TRBD2 (5 bases). V lost 3 bases to trimming and J lost 4 bases, with 12 bases between them. The CDR3 runs 14 residues. Germline-derived CDR1 and CDR2 are SGHTA and FQGTGA. The CDR3 bases are TGTGCCAGCAGCTTGTACGGAGGCGGAGAGACCCAGTACTTC. Amino acids: CASSLYGGGETQYF.

The V call is TRBV29-1, the J call TRBJ1-2, with TRBD1 matching over 8 bases. Germline-derived CDR1 and CDR2 are SQVTM and ANQGSEA. Trimming took 5 bases from V and 8 from J; bases not matched to a gene: 7. CDR3 length equals 12 residues. CDR3: CSVSRGPGGYTF. CDR3 coding DNA: TGCAGCGTTTCCAGGGGGCCAGGAGGCTACACCTTC.

This clonotype was observed many times. The CDR3 DNA follows: TGTGCCAGCAGGCAAGGGACAGAAGCTTTCTTT. Its translation is CASRQGTEAFF. The rearrangement joins TRBV6-5 to TRBJ1-1, with D perhaps TRBD1 (6 bases). V was clipped by 6 bases and J by 8 bases, with 10 bases between them. Germline CDR1 and CDR2: MNHEY and SVGAGI. The CDR3 loop spans 11 amino acids.